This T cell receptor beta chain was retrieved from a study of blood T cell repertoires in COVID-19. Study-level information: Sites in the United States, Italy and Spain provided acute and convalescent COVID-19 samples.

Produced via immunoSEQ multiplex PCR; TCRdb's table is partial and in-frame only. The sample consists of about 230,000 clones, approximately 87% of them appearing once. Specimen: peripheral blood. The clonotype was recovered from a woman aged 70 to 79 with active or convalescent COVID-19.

Written as DNA, the CDR3 is TGTGCCTTTGAGGACAGGGGGCGTCTTAACTATGGCTACACCTTC. It encodes CAFEDRGRLNYGYTF. The chain has TRBV30 and TRBJ1-2; 11 bases align to TRBD1. With V trimmed by 7 bases and J by 1 base, 8 bases remained unmatched. Germline lookup yields CDR1 GTSNPN and CDR2 SVGIG (reference sequence). CDR3 length: 15 residues.